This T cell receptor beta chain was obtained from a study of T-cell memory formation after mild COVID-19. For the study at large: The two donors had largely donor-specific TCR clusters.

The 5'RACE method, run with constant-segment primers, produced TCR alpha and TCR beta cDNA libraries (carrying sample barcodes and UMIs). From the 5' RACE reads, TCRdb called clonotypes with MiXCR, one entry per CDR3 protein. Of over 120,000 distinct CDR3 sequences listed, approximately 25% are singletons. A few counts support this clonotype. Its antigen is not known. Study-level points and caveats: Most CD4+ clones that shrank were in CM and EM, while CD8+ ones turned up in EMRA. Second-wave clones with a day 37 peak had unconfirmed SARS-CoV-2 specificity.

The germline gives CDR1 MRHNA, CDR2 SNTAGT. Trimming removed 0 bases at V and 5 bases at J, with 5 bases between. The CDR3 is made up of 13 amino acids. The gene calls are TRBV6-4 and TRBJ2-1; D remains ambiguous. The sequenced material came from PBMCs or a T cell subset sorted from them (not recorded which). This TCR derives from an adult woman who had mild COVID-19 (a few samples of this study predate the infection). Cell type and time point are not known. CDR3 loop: CASSDSINNEQFF. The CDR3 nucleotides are TGTGCCAGCAGTGACTCGATTAACAATGAGCAGTTCTTC.